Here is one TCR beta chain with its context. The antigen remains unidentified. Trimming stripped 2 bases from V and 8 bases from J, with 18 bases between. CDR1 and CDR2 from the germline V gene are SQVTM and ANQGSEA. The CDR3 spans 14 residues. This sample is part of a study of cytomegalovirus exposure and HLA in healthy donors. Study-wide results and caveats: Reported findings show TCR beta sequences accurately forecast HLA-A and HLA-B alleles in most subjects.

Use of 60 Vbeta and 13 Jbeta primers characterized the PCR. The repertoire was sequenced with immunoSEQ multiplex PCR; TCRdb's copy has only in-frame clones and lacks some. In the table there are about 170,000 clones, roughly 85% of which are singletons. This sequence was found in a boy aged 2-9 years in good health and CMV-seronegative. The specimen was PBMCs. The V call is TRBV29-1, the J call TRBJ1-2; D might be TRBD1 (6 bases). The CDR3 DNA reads TGCAGCGTTGAAAGCGGTAGGGGGACCTCGGGCTACACCTTC. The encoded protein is CSVESGRGTSGYTF.